Given below is one T cell receptor beta chain in context. Its target is unknown. PCR primers comprised 60 Vbeta and 13 Jbeta primers. Clones were sequenced by immunoSEQ multiplex PCR, and TCRdb holds only the in-frame ones, with some missing. The table lists about 210,000 clones. Germline CDR1 is MGHRA and CDR2 is YSYEKL. The CDR3 runs 15 residues. V lost 1 base and J 7 bases, leaving 16 bases between the germline ends. This entry belongs to a study of cytomegalovirus exposure and HLA in healthy donors. Study-wide background: An earlier analysis identified more than 95 million unique TCR beta sequences in about 179 million T cells.

Notes on the study in general: Across HLA loci, a later analysis found differing TCR association rates, with DRB1 most and HLA-C fewest. According to a later analysis, most TCR beta chains associated with CMV appeared HLA-restricted. Presence/absence analyses treated sequencing depth as roughly uniform across donors.

The clonotype originates from a woman aged 25 to 39 in good health and CMV-seropositive. The sample consisted of PBMCs. This chain joins TRBV4-1 and TRBJ2-5; possibly TRBD1 for D (6 bases). CDR3 in amino acids: CASSQVRGGSRTQYF. Written as DNA, the CDR3 is TGCGCCAGCAGCCAAGTACGAGGGGGTTCCAGGACCCAGTACTTC.